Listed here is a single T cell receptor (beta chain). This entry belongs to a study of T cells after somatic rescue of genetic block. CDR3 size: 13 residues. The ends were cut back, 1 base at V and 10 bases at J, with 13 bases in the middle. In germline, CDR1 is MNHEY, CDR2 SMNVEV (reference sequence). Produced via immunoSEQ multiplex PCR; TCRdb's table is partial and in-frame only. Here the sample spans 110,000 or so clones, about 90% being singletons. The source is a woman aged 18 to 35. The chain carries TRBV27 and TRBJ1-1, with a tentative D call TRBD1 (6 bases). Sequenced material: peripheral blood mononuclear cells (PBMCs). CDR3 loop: CASSLWTVGLAFF. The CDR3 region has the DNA TGTGCCAGCAGTTTATGGACAGTCGGTTTAGCTTTCTTT.